The clone carrying this T cell receptor (beta chain) turned up a few times. Its cognate antigen is unknown. This record comes from a study of T cells after yellow fever vaccination. On the study more broadly: Those fractions that held only low numbers of cells were prepared using the SMART-Seq v4 Ultra Low Input RNA kit. General observations from the study: Overall, a small share of clonotypes was seen in both CD4 and CD8 compartments. The secondary response was weaker but peaked faster, day 5 versus 15.

CDR3 length equals 15 residues. TCRdb independently ran MiXCR on the 5' RACE reads; one entry per CDR3 protein. The sample yields about 510,000 distinct CDR3 sequences, about a fifth seen once. V gene TRBV21-1 combines with J gene TRBJ1-1; the table's D call of TRBD1 was not tested on the DNA. TRBV21-1 is a documented pseudogene. The source of this sequence is a man aged 18-30 years who received the YFV17D yellow fever vaccine. This sample comprised PBMCs, obtained roughly 20 days after the first yellow fever vaccination. The chain's CDR3 is CASSKGGVSYTEAFF. CDR3 bases: TGTGCCAGCAGCAAGGGGGGGGTTTCGTACACTGAAGCTTTCTTT.